There are many counts of the clone carrying this T cell receptor beta chain. This sample is part of a study of T cells after yellow fever vaccination. Findings of the study overall: Peak timing came faster in the weaker secondary response, day 5 versus 15.

A universal primer site and UMIs were added as TCR cDNA was made by 5'RACE template switching. TCRdb recomputed calls from the 5' RACE reads with MiXCR, one row per CDR3 protein. This sample has around 26,000 distinct CDR3 sequences, with less than 3.5% found just once. Germline values: CDR1 SGHDT, CDR2 YYEEEE. The CDR3 length is 15 residues. J gave up 10 bases and V 4 bases, and 10 bases lay outside the gene matches. The source material was PBMCs, either bulk or a sorted T-cell subset (CD4+, CD8+, memory, or dextramer-sorted; not recorded which), sampled about 41 days after the first yellow fever vaccination. This TCR came from a young man who received the YFV17D yellow fever vaccine. The genes are TRBV5-6 and TRBJ1-6; 8 bases fit TRBD1. The CDR3 here is CASSRYGTGESPLHF. The CDR3 DNA follows: TGTGCCAGCAGCCGGTACGGGACAGGCGAATCACCCCTCCACTTT.